This T cell receptor beta chain was retrieved from a study of blood T cell repertoires in COVID-19. Clones were read by immunoSEQ multiplex PCR, and TCRdb kept only the in-frame ones, dropping some. The sample includes over 200,000 clones, approximately 90% seen only once; the top ten take 6.2%. This CDR3 region has 13 residues. V was clipped by 0 bases and J by 11 bases, with 11 bases between them. The germline V gene encodes CDR1 LNHDA and CDR2 SQIVND (reference sequence). The material sequenced was peripheral blood. The clonotype originates from a man aged 60-69 years who had recovered from COVID-19. J is TRBJ1-5 and V is TRBV19; tentative D call: TRBD1 (6 bases). The CDR3 reads CASSIDGRGTQHF. The DNA for the CDR3 is TGTGCCAGTAGTATAGATGGAAGGGGGACCCAGCATTTT.